This TCR beta chain is from a study of T cells after yellow fever vaccination. Findings and caveats of the study: Repertoires sorted by FACS could include abundant clonotypes that are contaminants from the bulk population. Subsequent to the booster, the majority of primary-vaccination clones reappeared (less than 97% CD4, approximately 90% CD8). Just a small share of clonotypes turned up in the CD4 compartment as well as the CD8 compartment.

Of note for this clonotype: Its specificity is not known.

Germline-derived CDR1 and CDR2 are SGHTA and FQGNSA. The CDR3 runs to 14 residues. The V end was cut by 5 bases, the J end by 4 bases, with 15 bases between. Template switching by 5'RACE produced TCR cDNA, adding a universal primer site and UMIs. TCRdb ran MiXCR on the 5' RACE reads and lists one entry per CDR3 protein. Of hundreds of thousands of distinct CDR3 sequences detected, roughly 19% appear once; the ten largest clones hold approximately 14%. The material was PBMCs, obtained 15 days after the yellow fever booster vaccination. This clonotype was sampled from a man aged 25 to 40 who received the YFV17D yellow fever vaccine. The chain uses TRBV7-2 and TRBJ2-7; D gene ambiguous. The CDR3 sequence: CASSQDLSRYEQYF. DNA for the CDR3: TGTGCCAGCAGCCAGGACCTGAGTCGGTACGAGCAGTACTTC.